One and the same sample provided the 8 T cell receptor beta chains below, sequenced in a study of blood T cell repertoires in COVID-19. The assay was immunoSEQ multiplex PCR, and TCRdb's table has in-frame clones only and misses some. There are 200,000 to 250,000 clones in the sample; approximately 78% occur only once, and 5.2% lies in the top ten. The sample comprised peripheral blood. The source is a woman in her 70s with COVID-19, enrolled during active disease.

Only one count was recorded for this clone. This rearrangement joins TRBV29-1 to TRBJ2-6; 10 bases match TRBD1. The CDR3 sequence is 16 residues long. V shed 6 bases and J 0 bases; nucleotides not matched to a gene: 5. CDR1 and CDR2 (germline): SQVTM, ANQGSEA. The CDR3 sequence: CSVTGTGVSGANVLTF. Here the CDR3 DNA reads TGCAGCGTGACCGGGACAGGGGTCTCTGGGGCCAACGTCCTGACTTTC.

This clone showed up just a few times. This chain uses TRBV11-3 with TRBJ2-3, with TRBD1 identical over 7 bases. J was trimmed by 3 bases and V by 5 bases; bases with no gene match: 8. The germline CDR1 and CDR2 sequences are SGHNT and YENEEA. The CDR3 sequence is 15 residues long. The CDR3: CASSPRGTETDTQYF. CDR3 nucleotides: TGTGCCAGCAGCCCTAGGGGGACAGAGACAGATACGCAGTATTTT.

The chain recombines TRBV11-1 with TRBJ2-3, with unresolved D. Germline CDR1 SGHAT, CDR2 FQDESV (reference sequence). The CDR3 totals 13 residues. Trimming left V 8 bases short and J 2 bases short, with 11 bases between. The chain's CDR3 is CASGGAHTDTQYF. The CDR3 coding sequence is TGTGCCAGCGGCGGAGCACACACAGATACGCAGTATTTT. The entire variable domain, with the rest obtained from reference TRBV11-1 and TRBJ2-3, is as follows: EAEVAQSPRYKITEKSQAVAFWCDPISGHATLYWYRQILGQGPELLVQFQDESVVDDSQLPKDRFSAERLKGVDSTLKIQPAELGDSAMYLCASGGAHTDTQYFGPGTRLTVL.

This chain connects TRBV6-5 to TRBJ2-7, with unresolved D. This CDR3 has 14 amino acids. Germline V CDR1 and CDR2: MNHEY, SVGAGI. The V and J ends lost 0 bases and 6 bases respectively, with 12 bases between them. Written as DNA, the CDR3 is TGTGCCAGCAGTTACTCGTACATGTGGGCCGAGCAGTACTTC. This encodes CASSYSYMWAEQYF.

The chain employs TRBV2 and TRBJ1-2; TRBD1 aligns across 9 bases. Germline trimming cut 6 bases from V and 7 bases from J; bases unmatched to any gene: 9. Germline assignment: CDR1 SNHLY and CDR2 FYNNEI. The CDR3 runs 14 residues. DNA for the CDR3: TGTGCCAGCAGGGAACAGGGGGCGCAGGGTGGCTACACCTTC. Translation gives CASREQGAQGGYTF.

This clone was recorded only once. The final CDR3 position lacks the conserved phenylalanine or tryptophan, pointing to a likely read error. No DNA is shown, since the ends of the CDR3 on it are uncertain; the CDR3 is the one TCRdb lists. V is TRBV2 and J is TRBJ2-3; the table calls TRBD2, which could not be checked here. Germline CDR1 reads SNHLY; CDR2 reads FYNNEI. Ends included, the CDR3 has 13 residues. CDR3 amino acids: CASSESGLAGGKL.

This sequence joins TRBV28 and TRBJ1-1; TRBD1 agrees at 8 bases. Germline V gene data show CDR1 as MDHEN and CDR2 as SYDVKM. Trimming removed 8 bases from V and 4 bases from J; junction bases left unmatched: 3. The CDR3 spans 12 residues. The CDR3 loop is CASSTGGTEAFF. DNA of the CDR3: TGTGCCAGCTCCACAGGGGGCACTGAAGCTTTCTTT.

V is TRBV7-9 and J is TRBJ1-4, with no clear D. Germline-derived CDR1 and CDR2 are SEHNR and FQNEAQ (reference sequence). The ends were cut back, 1 base at V and 8 bases at J, with 11 bases in the middle. The CDR3 totals 14 residues. The CDR3 sequence: CASSLGGFSEKLFF. The CDR3 nucleotides read TGTGCCAGCAGCTTAGGAGGGTTTTCGGAAAAACTGTTTTTT. Combining the CDR3 with reference TRBV7-9 and TRBJ1-4 gives the whole variable domain DTGVSQNPRHKITKRGQNVTFRCDPISEHNRLYWYRQTLGQGPEFLTYFQNEAQLEKSRLLSDRFSAERPKGSFSTLEIQRTEQGDSAMYLCASSLGGFSEKLFFGSGTQLSVL.